Sequencing of this T cell receptor (beta chain) was carried out in a study of CXCR3-negative and CXCR3-positive naive CD8 T cells. Germline values: CDR1 DFQATT, CDR2 SNEGSKA (reference sequence). The CDR3 has 13 residues. Carrying UMI labels, the TRB cDNA libraries were prepared through 5' RACE. TCRdb re-called the 5' RACE reads and shows each CDR3 protein once, DNA omitted. The listing contains more than 50,000 distinct CDR3 sequences. Sequenced input: naive CXCR3- CD8+ T cells from blood. Subset defined: CD45RO-CCR7+CD27+CD95- naive CD8+ T cells lacking CXCR3 (TNR3-). The chain couples TRBV20-1 to TRBJ2-7; TCRdb names TRBD2, which stays unverified in the absence of DNA. The TCR comes from a human donor in good health. Some clones in this sample may be carry-over from other donors' samples. The CDR3 loop reads CSARSREGYEQYF.